Listed here are 5 T cell receptor beta chains from one sample, sequenced in a study of human T cells and chemical hapten exposure. TCRdb analysed the RACE reads with MiXCR anew, one entry per CDR3 protein. The top ten clones hold roughly 4.2% of a sample with tens of thousands of distinct CDR3 sequences, approximately 11% of them seen once. Described time point: patch test 1, 2 weeks after DPC sensitization. Regarding treatment: therapeutic diphenylcyclopropenone sensitization with weekly scalp DPC. The material sequenced was whole blood, taken in connection with sensitization to the hapten diphenylcyclopropenone (DPC). The receptors were sampled from a woman in her 50s with alopecia areata. Some clones in this sample may be carry-over from other donors' samples.

This clonotype was seen a handful of times. This chain uses TRBV5-1 with TRBJ1-1; TRBD1 is a possible D gene (6 bases). This CDR3 comprises 13 residues. The V end was cut by 5 bases, the J end by 3 bases, with 11 bases between. Looked up from germline, CDR1 is SGHRS and CDR2 is YFSETQ. As DNA, the CDR3 is TGCGCCAGCAGATCTCAGGGGCACACTGAAGCTTTCTTT. Translated, it gives CASRSQGHTEAFF.

This clonotype turned up a few times. The chain uses TRBV7-3 and TRBJ2-2, with D possibly TRBD1 on 6 matching bases. Between the trimmed V and J ends, which lost 4 bases and 7 bases, there was a span of 16 bases. The CDR3 extends over 15 amino acids. CDR1 and CDR2 (germline): SGHTA, FQGTGA. The CDR3 nucleotides read TGTGCCAGCAGCTCGGCCCAGGGGCTCGGCGGGGAGCTGTTTTTT. Protein: CASSSAQGLGGELFF.

There are a few counts of this clonotype. The chain joins TRBV20-1 to TRBJ2-1; D may be TRBD2 (6 bases). The CDR3 spans 16 residues. Trimming took 5 bases from V and 6 from J, leaving 23 bases between them. Germline V gene sequence: CDR1 DFQATT, CDR2 SNEGSKA (reference sequence). The CDR3 DNA reads TGCAGTGCTCTCCTTGGAGGGAGCGCCCGAGGCAATGAGCAGTTCTTC. It codes for CSALLGGSARGNEQFF.

There are many counts of this clonotype. This chain uses TRBV6-1 with TRBJ2-3; D is possibly TRBD2 (6 bases). Trimming shortened V by 2 bases and J by 0 bases, and 12 bases separated the two germline ends. Looked up from germline, CDR1 is MNHNS and CDR2 is SASEGT. The length of the CDR3 is 16 residues. CDR3: CASSERPGASTDTQYF. The CDR3 DNA follows: TGTGCCAGCAGTGAACGGCCGGGAGCTAGCACAGATACGCAGTATTTT.

This clonotype was seen a few times. This chain links TRBV20-1 with TRBJ1-6; D is unclear. Germline loops: CDR1 DFQATT, CDR2 SNEGSKA (reference sequence). Trimming removed 3 bases from V and 6 bases from J, with 18 bases in between. This CDR3 has 16 residues. CDR3 sequence reads: CSARHASGSFNSPLHF. In DNA form, the CDR3 reads TGCAGTGCTAGGCACGCTTCCGGGAGCTTTAATTCACCCCTCCACTTT.